These 8 T cell receptor beta chains were all obtained from the same sample, sequenced in a study of technical replicates of blood from a handful of donors. The assay was immunoSEQ multiplex PCR, and TCRdb's table has in-frame clones only and misses some. The data contain 67,000 or so clones, roughly 90% of them singletons. The sequencing input was T cells isolated from PBMCs. These receptors came from a human donor in good health.

The rearrangement uses TRBV19 and TRBJ1-1, with TRBD1 matching over 7 bases. Germline CDR1 reads LNHDA; CDR2 reads SQIVND (reference sequence). V shed 7 bases, J shed 0 bases, and the junction held 2 bases outside the gene matches. CDR3 length: 13 residues. The CDR3 sequence: CASKQGLNTEAFF. The CDR3 DNA reads TGTGCCAGTAAACAGGGGTTGAACACTGAAGCTTTCTTT.

This clone was counted a single time. V and J are TRBV5-4 and TRBJ2-1; unclear D gene. Trimming left V 2 bases short and J 0 bases short, with 12 bases between. In germline, CDR1 is SGHNT, CDR2 YYREEE (reference sequence). CDR3 size: 16 residues. CDR3 protein: CASSFGAFLSYNEQFF. CDR3 DNA sequence: TGTGCCAGCAGCTTCGGAGCTTTTCTCTCCTACAATGAGCAGTTCTTC.

This clone was recorded only once. This chain joins TRBV5-8 and TRBJ1-4, with a weak D call TRBD1 (5 bases). The V end was cut by 1 base, the J end by 8 bases, with 12 bases between. This CDR3 comprises 14 residues. Germline V CDR1 and CDR2: SGHTS, YDEGEE. Here the CDR3 reads CASSLTVQAEKLFF. The CDR3 DNA follows: TGTGCCAGCAGCTTGACAGTACAGGCGGAAAAACTGTTTTTT.

V is TRBV25-1 and J is TRBJ1-2, with no clear D. V gave up 5 bases and J gave up 3 bases, with 10 bases separating them. Germline V CDR1 and CDR2: MGHDK, SYGVNS. The CDR3 has 13 residues. CDR3 DNA: TGTGCCAGCAGTTCCCCGCCGGACTATGGCTACACCTTC. This codes for CASSSPPDYGYTF.

The chain links TRBV5-1 to TRBJ1-2, with 7 nucleotides matching TRBD1. V gave up 0 bases and J gave up 4 bases; unmatched junction bases: 9. The CDR3 is 16 residues long. Germline CDR1 reads SGHRS; CDR2 reads YFSETQ. CDR3 DNA sequence: TGCGCCAGCAGCTTGGACCCGGGCCCAGGGGGCTATGGCTACACCTTC. Encoded protein: CASSLDPGPGGYGYTF.

The J gene is TRBJ2-7, the V gene TRBV5-1, with 11 positions matching TRBD2. CDR1 is SGHRS, CDR2 YFSETQ, per germline. The V gene end was trimmed by 5 bases and the J gene end by 2 bases; junction bases not matched to a gene: 6. The CDR3 length is 15 residues. CDR3 nucleotide sequence: TGCGCCAGCAGTACCGGGACTAGCGGCCCCTACGAGCAGTACTTC. Its translation is CASSTGTSGPYEQYF.

This rearrangement joins TRBV29-1 to TRBJ1-2, with 7 bases lining up with TRBD1. The CDR3 has 15 residues. In germline, CDR1 is SQVTM, CDR2 ANQGSEA. V lost 0 bases and J lost 8; bases outside the gene matches: 12. DNA for the CDR3: TGCAGCGTTGAAGATCCCTTAACAGGGGTATGGGGCTACACCTTC. It yields the protein CSVEDPLTGVWGYTF.

The V and J genes are TRBV6-5 and TRBJ1-2; 8 bases are a match to TRBD1. Per the germline V gene, CDR1 is MNHEY and CDR2 is SVGAGI. This CDR3 is built from 15 residues. V shed 0 bases, J shed 4 bases, and the junction held 4 bases outside the gene matches. The CDR3 here is CASSYSTGDFYGYTF. CDR3 DNA: TGTGCCAGCAGTTACTCGACAGGGGATTTCTATGGCTACACCTTC.